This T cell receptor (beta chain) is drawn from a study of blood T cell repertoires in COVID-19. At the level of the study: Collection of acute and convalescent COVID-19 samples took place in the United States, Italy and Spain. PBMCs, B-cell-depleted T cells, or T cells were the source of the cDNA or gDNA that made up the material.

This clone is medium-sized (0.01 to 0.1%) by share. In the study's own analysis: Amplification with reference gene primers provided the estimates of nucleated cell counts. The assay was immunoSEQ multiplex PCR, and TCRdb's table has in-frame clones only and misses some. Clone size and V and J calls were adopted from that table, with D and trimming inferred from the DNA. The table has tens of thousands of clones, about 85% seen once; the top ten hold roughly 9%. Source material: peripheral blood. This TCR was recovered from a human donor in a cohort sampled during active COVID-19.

CDR3 in DNA: TGCGCCAGCAGCCCTATCCCGGGACTAGCGGGAGAAGGCACCGGGGAGCTGTTTTTT. Its translation is CASSPIPGLAGEGTGELFF. The chain links TRBV5-1 to TRBJ2-2, with 14 bases lining up with TRBD2. This CDR3 comprises 19 residues. The V gene's germline CDR1 is SGHRS and CDR2 YFSETQ. V lost 4 bases to trimming and J lost 4 bases; unmatched junction nucleotides: 12.